These 7 T cell receptor beta chains originate from one sample sequenced in a study of spatial heterogeneity in lung cancer. TCRdb itself ran the 5' RACE reads through MiXCR, one entry per CDR3 protein. The sample gives 40,000 to 55,000 distinct CDR3 sequences, over 6.5% of which show up once; 43% is in the top ten. Time point: sample taken at primary tumor resection. Source: PBMCs, taken at surgery. All receptors come from a female donor with early-stage non-small cell lung cancer.

This clonotype was detected ten times or more. CDR3 sequence (DNA): TGTGCCAGCAGTACCCCGGGGACGCCTGTCTATGGCTACACCTTC. Translation: CASSTPGTPVYGYTF. The rearrangement joins TRBV12-3 or TRBV12-4 to TRBJ1-2; D is perhaps TRBD1 (5 bases). The CDR3 runs 15 residues. The V and J ends lost 5 bases and 4 bases respectively, with 17 bases between them.

The V and J genes are TRBV6-1 and TRBJ1-1; D is unresolved. V lost 4 bases to trimming and J lost 1 base, with 10 bases between them. CDR1 and CDR2 from the germline V gene are MNHNS and SASEGT. The CDR3 spans 14 residues. CDR3 amino acids: CASSAGPQNTEAFF. CDR3 in DNA: TGTGCCAGCAGTGCTGGACCCCAGAACACTGAAGCTTTCTTT.

The chain employs TRBV20-1 and TRBJ2-5; 11 bases are shared with TRBD2. The CDR3 sequence is 15 residues long. The junction had 7 bases not matched to a gene; V was cut back by 7 bases and J by 0 bases. In germline, CDR1 is DFQATT, CDR2 SNEGSKA (reference sequence). The CDR3 sequence: CSGQTSGAYQETQYF. The CDR3, as DNA: TGCAGTGGGCAGACTAGCGGGGCGTACCAAGAGACCCAGTACTTC.

This clonotype was observed at least ten times. The chain is built from TRBV4-2 and TRBJ1-3; D might be TRBD1 (5 bases). V shed 4 bases and J shed 2 bases, with 12 bases lying between them. This CDR3 contains 15 residues. Germline CDR1 reads LGHNA; CDR2 reads YNFKEQ. The CDR3, as DNA: TGTGCCAGCAGCCCTCAAACGGGGCCTGGAAACACCATATATTTT. This gives the protein CASSPQTGPGNTIYF.

The V gene is TRBV27, the J gene TRBJ2-7; D tentatively reads TRBD1 or TRBD2 (5 bases each). CDR3 length: 14 amino acids. V was cut by 6 bases and J by 5 bases, with 17 bases left in between. Per the germline V gene, CDR1 is MNHEY and CDR2 is SMNVEV (reference sequence). The CDR3 protein is CASSRDQTPHEQYF. The CDR3 coding sequence is TGTGCCAGCAGCCGGGACCAAACCCCCCACGAGCAGTACTTC.

The table lists this clonotype with many counts. The chain recombines TRBV20-1 with TRBJ2-3; possibly TRBD2 for D (6 bases). Germline V gene data show CDR1 as DFQATT and CDR2 as SNEGSKA (reference sequence). The CDR3 contains 12 residues. V lost 5 bases to trimming and J lost 2 bases, with 8 bases between them. CDR3 nucleotide sequence: TGCAGTGCTCGGGGGACCACAGATACGCAGTATTTT. As protein: CSARGTTDTQYF.

This clonotype was counted a few times. The rearrangement links TRBV7-9 to TRBJ2-6; D is perhaps TRBD2 (5 bases). Germline V gives CDR1 SEHNR, CDR2 FQNEAQ (reference sequence). The ends were cut back, 5 bases at V and 4 bases at J, with 18 bases in the middle. This CDR3 comprises 17 residues. The CDR3 loop is CASSPRAGWAGANVLTF. The DNA of the CDR3 is TGTGCCAGCAGCCCGCGGGCCGGGTGGGCCGGGGCCAACGTCCTGACTTTC.